This T cell receptor beta chain was profiled in a study of T cells in Graves' hyperthyroidism and ophthalmopathy. The TCR beta CDR3 regions underwent amplification using RNA transcripts as the source. In the first-round RT-PCR of the TCR CDR3, the HTBI primer set was used. TCRdb itself ran the multiplex PCR reads through MiXCR, one entry per CDR3 protein. The table has about 340,000 distinct CDR3 sequences, about 20% seen once. The V end was cut by 6 bases, the J end by 1 base, with 12 bases between. The CDR3 has 14 residues. Graves' hyperthyroidism without ophthalmopathy progression within 18 months was termed stable.

The clonotype comes from a woman aged 45-59 years with Graves' hyperthyroidism. The rearrangement links TRBV12-3 or TRBV12-4 to TRBJ1-1; D remains unclear. Sequenced material: blood. CDR3 in amino acids: CASSWGTSNTEAFF. In DNA form, the CDR3 reads TGTGCCAGCAGCTGGGGTACCTCGAACACTGAAGCTTTCTTT.